This record concerns one T cell receptor (beta chain) sequence. There are 16 residues in the CDR3. The ends lost 3 bases at V and 1 base at J; junction bases unmatched: 7. The germline V gene has CDR1 SGHNT and CDR2 YYREEE (reference sequence). This entry comes from a study of blood T cell repertoires in COVID-19. Study summary: T cells, B-cell-depleted T cells, or PBMCs provided the cDNA or gDNA that served as material.

The protocol was immunoSEQ multiplex PCR, while the TCRdb copy is restricted to in-frame clones and leaves out a portion. The sample consists of more than 300,000 clones, around 87% of them appearing once. The sequence came from a woman aged 50 to 60 with COVID-19, enrolled during active disease. The sample was peripheral blood. This chain links TRBV5-4 with TRBJ1-1; TRBD1 aligns across 9 bases. The CDR3 coding sequence is TGTGCCAGCAGCTCCGGGACAGGGAATTGGAACACTGAAGCTTTCTTT. Its protein is CASSSGTGNWNTEAFF.